These 28 T cell receptor beta chains originate from one sample sequenced in a study of T-cell reconstitution after alpha-beta-depleted transplantation in children. Unique molecular identifiers were incorporated when the TCRbeta library was constructed. Via MiXCR, TCRdb re-called the PCR reads, giving one row per CDR3 protein. Seen here are 200,000 to 250,000 distinct CDR3 sequences, more than 7.5% observed once, and the top ten hold approximately 5%. Here the sequenced sample was PBMCs from the stem cell graft donor, taken from the stem cell graft. These receptor sequences come from a human donor who donated a stem cell graft to a child with SCID.

Many counts were recorded for this clonotype. The rearrangement joins TRBV12-3 or TRBV12-4 to TRBJ1-2; D uncertain. This CDR3 region has 13 residues. V was pared by 3 bases and J by 1 base, with 6 bases between. The DNA for the CDR3 is TGTGCCAGCAGTTTCAAGGTTAACTATGGCTACACCTTC. Its protein is CASSFKVNYGYTF.

The sample holds many counts of this clonotype. The V call is TRBV11-2, the J call TRBJ1-3; D is ambiguous. V was cut by 1 base and J by 0 bases, with 7 bases left in between. This CDR3 is 15 amino acids long. The germline CDR1 and CDR2 sequences are SGHAT and FQNNGV. The CDR3 region is CASSLGASSGNTIYF. CDR3 sequence (DNA): TGTGCCAGCAGCTTAGGGGCCTCCTCTGGAAACACCATATATTTT.

This clonotype was observed once. A much larger clone is a single base away; this may be a read error. This chain links TRBV27 with TRBJ2-1; D is perhaps TRBD2 (5 bases). CDR1 MNHEY and CDR2 SMNVEV come from the germline V gene (reference sequence). The CDR3 totals 15 residues. Deletions cut 8 bases from V and 5 bases from J, with 19 bases between. In DNA form, the CDR3 reads TGTGCCAGCGGCCGCCCTAGCTGGGGAGACAATGAGCAGTTCTTC. This translates into CASGRPSWGDNEQFF.

Many counts were recorded for this clonotype. The V gene is TRBV7-9, the J gene TRBJ1-4; D may be TRBD1 (6 bases). The CDR3 extends over 15 amino acids. Per the germline V gene, CDR1 is SEHNR and CDR2 is FQNEAQ (reference sequence). The germline V and J ends were trimmed by 3 bases and 3 bases, with 11 bases remaining between them. The CDR3 DNA follows: TGTGCCAGCAGCTTCCCGGACAGCCCTAATGAAAAACTGTTTTTT. This gives the protein CASSFPDSPNEKLFF. The whole variable domain, filled in from reference TRBV7-9 and TRBJ1-4, reads DTGVSQNPRHKITKRGQNVTFRCDPISEHNRLYWYRQTLGQGPEFLTYFQNEAQLEKSRLLSDRFSAERPKGSFSTLEIQRTEQGDSAMYLCASSFPDSPNEKLFFGSGTQLSVL.

This clonotype occurred many times. The chain has TRBV5-1 and TRBJ1-5; a weak D match, TRBD1 (5 bases). The CDR3 is made up of 15 amino acids. Deletions cut 0 bases from V and 2 bases from J, with 9 bases between. Germline CDR1 reads SGHRS; CDR2 reads YFSETQ. This CDR3 is CASSLEGIGNQPQHF. CDR3 nucleotides: TGCGCCAGCAGCTTGGAGGGGATAGGCAATCAGCCCCAGCATTTT.

In this sample, this clonotype turned up many times. This chain joins TRBV20-1 and TRBJ2-5; D is unclear. Trimming removed 6 bases from V and 1 base from J, with 18 bases in between. The CDR3 is made up of 15 amino acids. Germline V gene sequence: CDR1 DFQATT, CDR2 SNEGSKA (reference sequence). CDR3 loop: CSASVVTPGQETQYF. The CDR3 coding sequence is TGCAGTGCCAGTGTCGTGACTCCCGGCCAAGAGACCCAGTACTTC.

Ten or more counts support this clonotype. This rearrangement joins TRBV5-6 to TRBJ2-7, with 8 bases matching TRBD2. The CDR3 is 14 amino acids. V shed 4 bases, J shed 3 bases, and the junction held 6 bases outside the gene matches. Germline assignment: CDR1 SGHDT and CDR2 YYEEEE. The CDR3 nucleotides are TGTGCCAGCAGCGGCGTTAGCGGGAACTACGAGCAGTACTTC. It is translated as CASSGVSGNYEQYF.

At least ten counts were recorded for this clonotype. The chain is built from TRBV15 and TRBJ1-6; 12 nucleotides line up with TRBD1. The junction had 3 bases not matched to a gene; V was cut back by 1 base and J by 8 bases. Germline V gene sequence: CDR1 LNHNV, CDR2 YYDKDF (reference sequence). This CDR3 spans 16 amino acids. This CDR3 is CATSRGDRGPYSPLHF. In DNA, the CDR3 is TGTGCCACCAGCAGAGGGGACAGGGGGCCCTATTCACCCCTCCACTTT.

In this sample, this clonotype turned up many times. The chain links TRBV29-1 to TRBJ2-2, with TRBD1 as a possible D gene (5 bases). Germline V gene sequence: CDR1 SQVTM, CDR2 ANQGSEA. The CDR3 length is 13 residues. Trimming took 3 bases from V and 8 from J, leaving 13 bases between them. CDR3 in amino acids: CSVEFQGRGELFF. In nucleotides, the CDR3 is TGCAGCGTTGAGTTTCAGGGAAGGGGGGAGCTGTTTTTT.

There are many counts of this clonotype. The chain uses TRBV7-3 and TRBJ1-2; weak D call: TRBD1 (5 bases). Between the trimmed V and J ends, which lost 2 bases and 0 bases, there was a span of 10 bases. The CDR3 runs to 15 residues. Germline loops: CDR1 SGHTA, CDR2 FQGTGA. The CDR3 spells CASSLFGASNYGYTF. CDR3 sequence (DNA): TGTGCCAGCAGCTTATTCGGGGCCTCTAACTATGGCTACACCTTC.

This clonotype came up many times. The CDR3: CASSPDSPYGYTF. In DNA, the CDR3 is TGTGCCAGCAGCCCGGACAGCCCCTATGGCTACACCTTC. The chain uses TRBV7-2 and TRBJ1-2; a weak D match, TRBD1 (6 bases). The germline CDR1 and CDR2 sequences are SGHTA and FQGNSA. V lost 5 bases, J lost 4 bases, and 11 bases lay in between. The CDR3 is 13 residues long.

This clonotype was observed a handful of times. The CDR3 loop reads CASSLSHRSANYGYTF. In nucleotides, the CDR3 is TGTGCCAGCAGTTTGTCACACAGGTCGGCTAACTATGGCTACACCTTC. V gene TRBV12-3 or TRBV12-4 combines with J gene TRBJ1-2, with D perhaps TRBD1 (5 bases). The CDR3 is 16 residues long. With 3 bases removed from V and 0 bases from J, the gap between germline ends came to 14 bases.

This clonotype has ten or more counts. The V gene is TRBV7-8, the J gene TRBJ2-5; D unclear. V lost 8 bases and J lost 5, with 12 bases in between. The CDR3 runs to 12 residues. The germline CDR1 and CDR2 sequences are SGHVS and FQNEAQ. The CDR3 here is CASFGLGETQYF. The CDR3 DNA is TGTGCCAGCTTTGGGCTCGGGGAGACCCAGTACTTC.

The rearrangement uses TRBV6-2 or TRBV6-3 and TRBJ2-4; D is possibly TRBD2 (5 bases). From germline, CDR1 is MNHEY and CDR2 SVGEGT. The V end was cut by 6 bases, the J end by 4 bases, with 22 bases between. There are 17 residues in the CDR3. In DNA form, the CDR3 reads TGTGCCAGCAGCTCCTACCGGGCCCGGGGTGAAAAAAACATTCAGTACTTC. It translates to CASSSYRARGEKNIQYF.

This clonotype appeared many times. CDR3 residues: CASSRGLAGGPSYEQYF. CDR3 sequence (DNA): TGCGCCAGCAGCCGGGGACTAGCGGGGGGCCCTTCCTACGAGCAGTACTTC. The chain joins TRBV5-1 to TRBJ2-7; TRBD2 matches 15 bases. CDR3 length: 17 residues. V lost 4 bases to trimming and J lost 1 base; unmatched junction nucleotides: 6. Germline V lookup: CDR1 SGHRS, CDR2 YFSETQ.

This clonotype showed up many times. The gene calls are TRBV5-1 and TRBJ2-2; TRBD1 agrees at 8 bases. The junction had 8 bases not matched to a gene; V was cut back by 4 bases and J by 0 bases. The CDR3 runs to 17 residues. Germline V gene data show CDR1 as SGHRS and CDR2 as YFSETQ. The CDR3 sequence: CASSLPTGGANTGELFF. The CDR3 bases are TGCGCCAGCAGCCTTCCCACAGGGGGAGCGAACACCGGGGAGCTGTTTTTT.

The gene calls are TRBV7-2 and TRBJ2-5; D is perhaps TRBD1 or TRBD2 (5 bases each). The V and J ends lost 4 bases and 0 bases respectively, with 9 bases between them. CDR1 is SGHTA, CDR2 FQGNSA, per germline. This CDR3 has 14 amino acids. CDR3 residues: CASSWGRNQETQYF. The CDR3 nucleotides are TGTGCCAGCAGCTGGGGACGGAACCAAGAGACCCAGTACTTC. Full variable domain (outside the CDR3, taken from reference TRBV7-2 and TRBJ2-5): GAGVSQSPSNKVTEKGKDVELRCDPISGHTALYWYRQSLGQGLEFLIYFQGNSAPDKSGLPSDRFSAERTGGSVSTLTIQRTQQEDSAVYLCASSWGRNQETQYFGPGTRLLVL.

The chain combines TRBV12-3 or TRBV12-4 with TRBJ2-6, with D unclear. The CDR3 covers 15 residues. V shed 1 base and J shed 0 bases, with 4 bases lying between them. The CDR3 DNA follows: TGTGCCAGCAGTTTAGGGTTCTCTGGGGCCAACGTCCTGACTTTC. Its protein product is CASSLGFSGANVLTF.

This clonotype was detected ten times or more. CDR3 sequence (DNA): TGCGCCAGCAGCCAATCCAGGGGGGCCTACAATGAGCAGTTCTTC. It specifies CASSQSRGAYNEQFF. The chain carries TRBV4-3 and TRBJ2-1; D perhaps matches TRBD1 (7 bases). The V gene lost 2 bases and the J gene lost 2 bases, with 10 bases spanning the gap. This CDR3 spans 15 amino acids. Germline CDR1 LGHNA, CDR2 YSLEER.

About this clonotype itself: This may be a read error: a much more frequent sequence differs by one nucleotide. This chain connects TRBV20-1 to TRBJ2-2; tentatively, D is TRBD1 or TRBD2 (6 bases each). The germline V gene encodes CDR1 DFQATT and CDR2 SNEGSKA (reference sequence). The length of the CDR3 is 16 residues. The chain's CDR3 is CSARGTGRRNTGEQFF. DNA for the CDR3: TGCAGTGCTAGGGGAACAGGGAGGCGGAACACCGGGGAGCAGTTTTTT.

This clonotype was seen many times. The V and J genes are TRBV4-1 and TRBJ2-7; the D gene could be TRBD1 or TRBD2 (5 bases each). From germline, CDR1 is MGHRA and CDR2 YSYEKL. The CDR3 runs to 15 residues. The V and J ends lost 0 bases and 3 bases respectively, with 12 bases between them. CDR3 sequence reads: CASSQDWAGSYEQYF. The CDR3 nucleotides read TGCGCCAGCAGCCAAGATTGGGCAGGGAGCTACGAGCAGTACTTC.

There are many counts of this clonotype. The chain recombines TRBV9 with TRBJ2-7; 9 positions agree with TRBD1. Unmatched junction bases numbered 2, after V lost 0 bases and J lost 4 bases. The CDR3 consists of 14 residues. CDR1 is SGDLS and CDR2 is YYNGEE in the germline V gene. CDR3 coding DNA: TGTGCCAGCAGCGTAGCCGGACAGGGGTACGAGCAGTACTTC. The encoded protein is CASSVAGQGYEQYF.

In its sample, this clonotype was seen many times. The rearrangement links TRBV12-3 or TRBV12-4 to TRBJ2-2, with D perhaps TRBD2 (5 bases). The CDR3 has 17 amino acids. V dropped 7 bases and J dropped 1 base, with 19 bases sitting between them. The CDR3 is CASKFGQRSKNTGELFF. The CDR3 bases are TGTGCCAGCAAGTTCGGGCAGCGGAGCAAGAACACCGGGGAGCTGTTTTTT.

This clonotype showed up just a few times. The gene calls are TRBV7-2 and TRBJ2-7; D is unresolved. Germline loops: CDR1 SGHTA, CDR2 FQGNSA. The CDR3 spans 16 residues. The germline V and J ends were trimmed by 5 bases and 0 bases, with 17 bases remaining between them. CDR3 residues: CASSLIWTARSYEQYF. The CDR3 coding sequence is TGTGCCAGCAGCCTCATATGGACGGCCCGCTCCTACGAGCAGTACTTC. Full variable domain (remainder filled in from reference TRBV7-2 and TRBJ2-7): GAGVSQSPSNKVTEKGKDVELRCDPISGHTALYWYRQSLGQGLEFLIYFQGNSAPDKSGLPSDRFSAERTGGSVSTLTIQRTQQEDSAVYLCASSLIWTARSYEQYFGPGTRLTVT.

Ten or more counts support this clonotype. This chain joins TRBV6-5 and TRBJ1-1, with TRBD1 as a possible D gene (5 bases). Germline-derived CDR1 and CDR2 are MNHEY and SVGAGI. The V gene lost 5 bases and the J gene lost 6 bases, with 13 bases spanning the gap. CDR3 length: 13 residues. CDR3 coding DNA: TGTGCCAGCAGTAGGGGCGATGACGCTGAAGCTTTCTTT. This sequence encodes CASSRGDDAEAFF.

In its sample, this clonotype was seen many times. This rearrangement joins TRBV11-1 to TRBJ2-3; 7 nucleotides line up with TRBD1. V was pared by 3 bases and J by 2 bases, with 5 bases of the junction left unmatched. This CDR3 contains 15 residues. Looked up from germline, CDR1 is SGHAT and CDR2 is FQDESV (reference sequence). The CDR3 nucleotides are TGTGCCAGCAGCTTGAGACAGGGAATCACAGATACGCAGTATTTT. Its translation is CASSLRQGITDTQYF.

This clonotype was seen at least ten times. The rearrangement uses TRBV5-5 and TRBJ1-1; D ambiguous. This CDR3 contains 17 residues. Trimming took off 1 base at V and 2 bases at J, with 18 bases between the two ends. In germline, CDR1 is SGHKS, CDR2 YYEKEE (reference sequence). CDR3 nucleotides: TGTGCCAGCAGCTTGCTGGACGTTGACGGGGTAAACACTGAAGCTTTCTTT. Residues: CASSLLDVDGVNTEAFF.

The table lists this clonotype with many counts. The rearrangement uses TRBV3-1 and TRBJ1-1; D unclear. Germline V gives CDR1 LGHDT, CDR2 YNNKEL (reference sequence). Trimming left V 1 base short and J 7 bases short, with 13 bases between. This CDR3 contains 14 residues. Here the CDR3 DNA reads TGTGCCAGCAGCCAAGCGGGCGGGATGGATGAAGCTTTCTTT. Translating it yields CASSQAGGMDEAFF.